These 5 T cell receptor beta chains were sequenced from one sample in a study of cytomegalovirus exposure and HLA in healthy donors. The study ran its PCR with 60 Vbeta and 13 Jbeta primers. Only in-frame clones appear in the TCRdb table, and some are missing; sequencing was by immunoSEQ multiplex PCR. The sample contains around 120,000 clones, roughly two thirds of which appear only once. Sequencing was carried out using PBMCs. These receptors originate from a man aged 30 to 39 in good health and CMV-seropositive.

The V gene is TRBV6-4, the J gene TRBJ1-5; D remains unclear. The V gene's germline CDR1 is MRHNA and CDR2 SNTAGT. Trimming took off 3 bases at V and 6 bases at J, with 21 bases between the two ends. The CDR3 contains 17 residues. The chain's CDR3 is CASSDADPRKERQPQHF. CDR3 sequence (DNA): TGTGCCAGCAGTGATGCGGATCCTCGAAAAGAGCGTCAGCCCCAGCATTTT.

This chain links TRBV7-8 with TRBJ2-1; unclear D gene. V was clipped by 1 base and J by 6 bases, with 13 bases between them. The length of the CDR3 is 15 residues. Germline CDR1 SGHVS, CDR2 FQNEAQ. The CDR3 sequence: CASSLDPRLLNEQFF. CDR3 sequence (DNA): TGTGCCAGCAGCTTAGACCCCAGACTGCTCAATGAGCAGTTCTTC.

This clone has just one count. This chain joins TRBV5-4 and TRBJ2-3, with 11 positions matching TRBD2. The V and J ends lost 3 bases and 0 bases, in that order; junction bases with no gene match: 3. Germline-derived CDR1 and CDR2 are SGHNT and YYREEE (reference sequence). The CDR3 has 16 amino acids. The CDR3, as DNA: TGTGCCAGCAGCTGGACTAGCGGGTCTAGCACAGATACGCAGTATTTT. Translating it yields CASSWTSGSSTDTQYF.

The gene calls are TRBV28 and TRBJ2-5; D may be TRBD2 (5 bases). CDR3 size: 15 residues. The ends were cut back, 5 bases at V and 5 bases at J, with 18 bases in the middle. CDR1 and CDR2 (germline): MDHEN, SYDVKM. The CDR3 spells CASSPYGSRGETQYF. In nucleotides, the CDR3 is TGTGCCAGCAGTCCCTATGGGTCCAGAGGGGAGACCCAGTACTTC. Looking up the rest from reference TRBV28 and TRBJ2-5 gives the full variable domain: DVKVTQSSRYLVKRTGEKVFLECVQDMDHENMFWYRQDPGLGLRLIYFSYDVKMKEKGDIPEGYSVSREKKERFSLILESASTNQTSMYLCASSPYGSRGETQYFGPGTRLLVL.

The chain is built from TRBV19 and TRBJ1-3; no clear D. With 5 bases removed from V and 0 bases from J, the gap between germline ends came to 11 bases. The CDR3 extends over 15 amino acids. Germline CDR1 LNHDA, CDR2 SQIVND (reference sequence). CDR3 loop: CASSPEEHSGNTIYF. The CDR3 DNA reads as TGTGCCAGTAGTCCCGAGGAACACTCTGGAAACACCATATATTTT. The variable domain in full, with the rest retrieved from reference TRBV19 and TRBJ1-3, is DGGITQSPKYLFRKEGQNVTLSCEQNLNHDAMYWYRQDPGQGLRLIYYSQIVNDFQKGDIAEGYSVSREKKESFPLTVTSAQKNPTAFYLCASSPEEHSGNTIYFGEGSWLTVV.